The present T cell receptor (beta chain) was sequenced within a study of blood T cell repertoires in COVID-19. Here immunoSEQ multiplex PCR was the method, and the copy in TCRdb shows in-frame clones only, minus some. Of fewer than 250,000 clones in the sample, roughly 89% were seen once. After removal of 0 bases from V and 0 bases from J, the junction contained 7 bases not matched to a gene. The CDR3 extends over 18 amino acids. Germline values: CDR1 SGHDN, CDR2 FVKESK. V and J are TRBV14 and TRBJ1-5; the match to TRBD1 covers 8 bases. The sequencing sample was made of PBMCs or T cells enriched from blood (not recorded which). This clonotype originated in a woman younger than 45 who had been exposed to COVID-19. The CDR3 bases are TGTGCCAGCAGCCAAGAAAGGGACAGGTACCTTAGCAATCAGCCCCAGCATTTT. Protein product: CASSQERDRYLSNQPQHF.